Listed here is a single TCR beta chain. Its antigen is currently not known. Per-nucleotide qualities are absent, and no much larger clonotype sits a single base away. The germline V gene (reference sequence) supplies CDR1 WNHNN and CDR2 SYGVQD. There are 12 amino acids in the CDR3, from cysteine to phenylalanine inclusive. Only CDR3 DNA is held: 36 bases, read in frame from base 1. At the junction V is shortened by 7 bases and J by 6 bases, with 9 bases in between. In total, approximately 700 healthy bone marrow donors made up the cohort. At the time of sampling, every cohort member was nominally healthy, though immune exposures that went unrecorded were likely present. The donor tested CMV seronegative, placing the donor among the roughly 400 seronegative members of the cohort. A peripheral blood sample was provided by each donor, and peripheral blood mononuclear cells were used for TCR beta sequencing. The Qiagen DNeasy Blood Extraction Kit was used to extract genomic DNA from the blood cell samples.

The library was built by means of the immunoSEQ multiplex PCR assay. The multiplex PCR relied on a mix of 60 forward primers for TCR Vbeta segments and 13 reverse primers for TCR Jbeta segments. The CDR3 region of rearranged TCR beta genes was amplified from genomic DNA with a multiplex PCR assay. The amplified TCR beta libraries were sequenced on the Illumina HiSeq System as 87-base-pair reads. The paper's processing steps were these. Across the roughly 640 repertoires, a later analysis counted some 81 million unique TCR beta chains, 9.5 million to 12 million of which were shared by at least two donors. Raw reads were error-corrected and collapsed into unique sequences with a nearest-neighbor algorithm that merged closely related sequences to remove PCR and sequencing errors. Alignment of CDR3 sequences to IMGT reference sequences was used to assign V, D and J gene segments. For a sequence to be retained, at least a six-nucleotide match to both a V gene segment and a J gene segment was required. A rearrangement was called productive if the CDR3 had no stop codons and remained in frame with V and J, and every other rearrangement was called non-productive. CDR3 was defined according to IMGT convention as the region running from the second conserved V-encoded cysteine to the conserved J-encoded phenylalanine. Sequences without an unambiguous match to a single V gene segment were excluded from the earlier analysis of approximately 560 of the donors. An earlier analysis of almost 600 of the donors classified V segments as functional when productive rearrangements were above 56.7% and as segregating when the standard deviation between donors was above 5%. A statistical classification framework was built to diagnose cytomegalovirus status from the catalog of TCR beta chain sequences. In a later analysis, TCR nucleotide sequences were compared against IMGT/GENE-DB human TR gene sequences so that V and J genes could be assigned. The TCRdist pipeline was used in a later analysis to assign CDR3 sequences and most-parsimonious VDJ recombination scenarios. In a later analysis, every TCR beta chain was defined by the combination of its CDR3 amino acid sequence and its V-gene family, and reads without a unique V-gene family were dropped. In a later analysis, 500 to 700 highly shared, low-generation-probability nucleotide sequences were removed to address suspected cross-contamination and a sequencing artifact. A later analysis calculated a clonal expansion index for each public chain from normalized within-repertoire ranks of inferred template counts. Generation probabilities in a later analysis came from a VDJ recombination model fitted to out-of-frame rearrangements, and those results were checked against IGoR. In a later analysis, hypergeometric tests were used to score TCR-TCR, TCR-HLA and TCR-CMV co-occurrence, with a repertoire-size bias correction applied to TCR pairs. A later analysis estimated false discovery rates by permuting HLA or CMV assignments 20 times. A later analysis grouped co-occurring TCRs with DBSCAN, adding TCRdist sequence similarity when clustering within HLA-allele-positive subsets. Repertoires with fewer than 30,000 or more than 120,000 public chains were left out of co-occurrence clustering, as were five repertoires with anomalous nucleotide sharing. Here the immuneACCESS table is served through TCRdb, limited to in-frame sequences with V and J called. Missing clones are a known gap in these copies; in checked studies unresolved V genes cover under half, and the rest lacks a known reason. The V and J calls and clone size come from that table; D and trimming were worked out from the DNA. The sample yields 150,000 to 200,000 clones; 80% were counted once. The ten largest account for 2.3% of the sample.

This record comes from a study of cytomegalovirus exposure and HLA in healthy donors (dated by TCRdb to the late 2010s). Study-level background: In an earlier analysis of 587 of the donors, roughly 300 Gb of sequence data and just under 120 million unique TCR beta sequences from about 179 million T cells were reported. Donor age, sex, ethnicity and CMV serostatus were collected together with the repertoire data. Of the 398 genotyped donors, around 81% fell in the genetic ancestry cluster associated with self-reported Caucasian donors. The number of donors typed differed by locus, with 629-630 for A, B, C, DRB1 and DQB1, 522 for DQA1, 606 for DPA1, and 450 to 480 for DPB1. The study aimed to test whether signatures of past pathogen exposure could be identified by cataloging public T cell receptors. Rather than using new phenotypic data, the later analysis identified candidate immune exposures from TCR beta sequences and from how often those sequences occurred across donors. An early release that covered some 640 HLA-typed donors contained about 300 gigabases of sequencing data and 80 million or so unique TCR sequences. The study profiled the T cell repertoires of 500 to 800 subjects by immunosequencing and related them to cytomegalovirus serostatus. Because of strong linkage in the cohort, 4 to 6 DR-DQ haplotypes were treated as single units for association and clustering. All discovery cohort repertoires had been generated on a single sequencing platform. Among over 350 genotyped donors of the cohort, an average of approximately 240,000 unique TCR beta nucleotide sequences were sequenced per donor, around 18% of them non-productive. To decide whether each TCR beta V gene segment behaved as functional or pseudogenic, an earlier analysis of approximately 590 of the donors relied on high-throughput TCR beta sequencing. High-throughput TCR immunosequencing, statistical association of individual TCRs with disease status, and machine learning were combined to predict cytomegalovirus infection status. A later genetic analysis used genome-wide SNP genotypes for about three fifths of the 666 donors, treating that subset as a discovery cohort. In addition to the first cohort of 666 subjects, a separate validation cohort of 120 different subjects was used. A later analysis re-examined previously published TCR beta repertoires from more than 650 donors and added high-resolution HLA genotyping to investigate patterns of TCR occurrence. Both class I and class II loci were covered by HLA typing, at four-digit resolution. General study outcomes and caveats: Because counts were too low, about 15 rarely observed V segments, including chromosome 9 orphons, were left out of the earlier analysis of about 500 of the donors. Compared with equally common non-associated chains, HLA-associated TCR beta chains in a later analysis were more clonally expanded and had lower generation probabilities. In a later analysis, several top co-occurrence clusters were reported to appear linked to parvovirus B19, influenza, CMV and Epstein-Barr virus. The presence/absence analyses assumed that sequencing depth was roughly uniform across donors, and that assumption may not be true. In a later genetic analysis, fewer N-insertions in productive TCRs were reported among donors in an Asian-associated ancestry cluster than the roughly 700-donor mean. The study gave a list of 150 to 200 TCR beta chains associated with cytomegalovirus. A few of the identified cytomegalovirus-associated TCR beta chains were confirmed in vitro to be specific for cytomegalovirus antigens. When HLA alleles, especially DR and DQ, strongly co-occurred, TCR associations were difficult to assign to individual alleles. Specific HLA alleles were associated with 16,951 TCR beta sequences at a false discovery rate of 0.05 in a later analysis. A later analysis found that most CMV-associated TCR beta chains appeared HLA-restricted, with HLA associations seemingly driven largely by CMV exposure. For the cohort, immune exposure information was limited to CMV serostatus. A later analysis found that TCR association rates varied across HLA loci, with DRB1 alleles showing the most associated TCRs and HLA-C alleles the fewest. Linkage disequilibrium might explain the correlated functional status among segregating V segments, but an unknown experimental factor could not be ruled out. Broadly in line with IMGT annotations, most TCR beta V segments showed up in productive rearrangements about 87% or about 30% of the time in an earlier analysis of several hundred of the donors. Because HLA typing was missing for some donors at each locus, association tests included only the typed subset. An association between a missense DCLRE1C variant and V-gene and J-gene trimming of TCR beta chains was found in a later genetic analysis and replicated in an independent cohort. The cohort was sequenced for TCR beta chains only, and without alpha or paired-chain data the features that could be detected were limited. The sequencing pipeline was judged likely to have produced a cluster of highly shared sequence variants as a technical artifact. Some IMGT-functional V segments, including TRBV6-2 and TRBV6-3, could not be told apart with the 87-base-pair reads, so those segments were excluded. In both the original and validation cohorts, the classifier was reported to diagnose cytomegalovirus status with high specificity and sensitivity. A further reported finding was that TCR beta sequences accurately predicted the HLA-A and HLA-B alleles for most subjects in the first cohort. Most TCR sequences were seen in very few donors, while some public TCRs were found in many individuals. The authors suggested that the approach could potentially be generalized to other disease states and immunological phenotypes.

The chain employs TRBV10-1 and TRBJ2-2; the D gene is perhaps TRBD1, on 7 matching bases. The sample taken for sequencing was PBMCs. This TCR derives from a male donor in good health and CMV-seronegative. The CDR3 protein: CASTGGSGELFF. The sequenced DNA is TGCGCCAGCACAGGGGGGTCCGGGGAGCTGTTTTTT.